This is a list of T cell receptor beta chains from one sample in a study of cytomegalovirus exposure and HLA in healthy donors. Using immunoSEQ multiplex PCR, the repertoire was profiled, and TCRdb retains in-frame clones only, with some absent. This sample has around 110,000 clones, with around two thirds found just once. The sample consisted of PBMCs. Source of these receptors: a woman in her 40s in good health and CMV-seropositive. Both conserved end residues are part of each CDR3. Fields, in order: clone size, V gene, J gene, D gene, CDR3 DNA, CDR3 protein. D genes are given only for firm matches. The size field is filled for only some rows; it gives once, few, many or a size class.

NA	TRBV27	TRBJ1-5	NA	TGTGCCAGCAGTTCCGTCGGGGGGTTCGATCAGCCCCAGCATTTT	CASSSVGGFDQPQHF
NA	TRBV18	TRBJ1-5	NA	TGTGCCAGCTCACCCCCGTCAAGCATGGGCAATCAGCCCCAGCATTTT	CASSPPSSMGNQPQHF
NA	TRBV19	TRBJ2-7	TRBD1	TGTGCCAGTAGTATGGTTACAGGGGGTTCCGAGCAGTACTTC	CASSMVTGGSEQYF
NA	TRBV18	TRBJ1-5	TRBD1	TGTGCCAGCTCAGATAGCTCAGGGGGTAGCAATCAGCCCCAGCATTTT	CASSDSSGGSNQPQHF
few	TRBV10-2	TRBJ2-3	TRBD2	TGCGCCAGCAGCTCCCACCCAGCGGGAGGAACAGATACGCAGTATTTT	CASSSHPAGGTDTQYF
NA	TRBV27	TRBJ2-7	NA	TGTGCCAGCAGTTCCGAGTACGAGCAGTACTTC	CASSSEYEQYF
NA	TRBV9	TRBJ2-7	NA	TGTGCCAGCAGCGGTACGCACAGGGCCGAGCAGTACTTC	CASSGTHRAEQYF
NA	TRBV5-1	TRBJ2-7	NA	TGCGCCAGCCGACTGGGACAAGACTACGAGCAGTACTTC	CASRLGQDYEQYF
NA	TRBV18	TRBJ2-1	TRBD2	TGTGCCAGCTCCCAAGTAACGGGAGGTACCATCAATGAGCAGTTCTTC	CASSQVTGGTINEQFF
NA	TRBV4-1	TRBJ2-2	TRBD2	TGCGCCAGCAGCCAAGAGGCCCTGAGCGGGATGATCCCCGGGGAGCTGTTTTTT	CASSQEALSGMIPGELFF
NA	TRBV7-9	TRBJ2-5	TRBD2	TGTGCCAGCAGCGGACTAGCGGGGGGGCTCCGAGAGACCCAGTACTTC	CASSGLAGGLRETQYF
few	TRBV5-1	TRBJ2-6	NA	TGCGCCAGCAGGTGGGACTCAGGGCCCCACTCTGGGGCCAACGTCCTGACTTTC	CASRWDSGPHSGANVLTF